A selection of T cell receptor beta chains follows, all from one sample in a study of human versus mouse CDR3 diversity and MHC coevolution. The assay was immunoSEQ multiplex PCR, and TCRdb's table has in-frame clones only and misses some. The sample yields some 60,000 clones, 85% to 95% seen once. Sequenced input: naive CD4+ T cells from blood. The source is a person between 55 and 69 years old in good health. CDR3s include the opening cysteine and the closing phenylalanine or tryptophan. Each record gives: clone size, V gene, J gene, D gene, CDR3 DNA, CDR3 protein. D genes are given only for firm matches. For some rows the clone size is stated as once, few or many, or as a class when expanded; others skip it.

clone_size: NA; v_call: TRBV7-8; j_call: TRBJ1-1; d_call: TRBD1; cdr3_nt: TGTGCCAGCAGCTTCCGGGACAGACTGAACACTGAAGCTTTCTTT; cdr3_aa: CASSFRDRLNTEAFF
clone_size: NA; v_call: TRBV5-1; j_call: TRBJ2-1; d_call: NA; cdr3_nt: TGCGCCAGCAGCTTGGAGGTGGGGGCGGAAGGTGAGCAGTTCTTC; cdr3_aa: CASSLEVGAEGEQFF
clone_size: NA; v_call: TRBV10-2; j_call: TRBJ2-3; d_call: TRBD2; cdr3_nt: TGCGCCAGCAGTGGTTATGGCGGGAGCTTAGATGATACGCAGTATTTT; cdr3_aa: CASSGYGGSLDDTQYF
clone_size: NA; v_call: TRBV5-1; j_call: TRBJ2-5; d_call: NA; cdr3_nt: TGCGCCAGCAGCCCGCGGCTGGAAGAGACCCAGTACTTC; cdr3_aa: CASSPRLEETQYF
clone_size: NA; v_call: TRBV30; j_call: TRBJ1-2; d_call: TRBD1; cdr3_nt: TGTGCCTGGAGGGACAGGGGGTACTATGGCTACACCTTC; cdr3_aa: CAWRDRGYYGYTF
clone_size: NA; v_call: TRBV6-5; j_call: TRBJ1-3; d_call: TRBD1; cdr3_nt: TGTGCCAGCAGTTACTCGGCCAGGGGGTTTGCGGACACCATATATTTT; cdr3_aa: CASSYSARGFADTIYF
clone_size: NA; v_call: TRBV6-5; j_call: TRBJ1-5; d_call: NA; cdr3_nt: TGTGCCAGCAGGGAGGCCTTCAATCAGCCCCAGCATTTT; cdr3_aa: CASREAFNQPQHF
clone_size: NA; v_call: TRBV11-3; j_call: TRBJ2-2; d_call: TRBD1; cdr3_nt: TGTGCCAGCAGCTTAAGGCAGGGGGTATGGGCCGGGGAGCTGTTTTTT; cdr3_aa: CASSLRQGVWAGELFF
clone_size: NA; v_call: TRBV11-2; j_call: TRBJ2-7; d_call: NA; cdr3_nt: TGTGCCAGCAGCTTAGACAGGGTTACAGGGTACGAGCAGTACTTC; cdr3_aa: CASSLDRVTGYEQYF
clone_size: NA; v_call: TRBV10-3; j_call: TRBJ2-3; d_call: TRBD2; cdr3_nt: TGTGCCATCAGTGGATGGCGGGAGACGGGCACAGATACGCAGTATTTT; cdr3_aa: CAISGWRETGTDTQYF
clone_size: NA; v_call: TRBV7-2; j_call: TRBJ1-5; d_call: NA; cdr3_nt: TGTGCCAGCAGCTTAGGGGCAGTTACGAGCAATCAGCCCCAGCATTTT; cdr3_aa: CASSLGAVTSNQPQHF
clone_size: once; v_call: TRBV11-2; j_call: TRBJ2-5; d_call: NA; cdr3_nt: TGTGCCAGCAGCATAACAGGGAGCGAGACCCAGTACTTC; cdr3_aa: CASSITGSETQYF
clone_size: NA; v_call: TRBV5-8; j_call: TRBJ2-5; d_call: NA; cdr3_nt: TGTGCCAGCAGCCGGGGGTTCGGGGAGACCCAGTACTTC; cdr3_aa: CASSRGFGETQYF
clone_size: NA; v_call: TRBV11-3; j_call: TRBJ2-5; d_call: TRBD1; cdr3_nt: TGTGCCAGCAGCCGCACAGGGGTTGAGCAGTACTTC; cdr3_aa: CASSRTGVEQYF